This T cell receptor beta chain was sequenced for a study of blood T cells in healthy people across ages. Caucasian, healthy and from Russia, the donors were aged between roughly 6 and 95. Study-wide results and caveats: Researchers judged that diversity estimates from one million T cells fell short of true values. Compared with aged donors, long-lived donors showed fewer expanded clones, suggesting selection.

Using a J-beta primer mix together with a sample-barcoded 5' primer, a second PCR was run for about 6 to 12 cycles. MiXCR, applied by TCRdb to the 5' RACE reads, yields one record per CDR3 protein. In the table there are 800,000 or so distinct CDR3 sequences, approximately 59% of which are singletons. Worth noting for this clonotype: The antigen remains unidentified.

The receptor comes from a man aged 30 to 39 in good health. Sequenced input: blood.

This CDR3 is CASSLRGSEQYF. CDR3 DNA sequence: TGTGCCAGCAGTTTACGGGGATCCGAGCAGTACTTC. The chain combines TRBV27 with TRBJ2-7; a weak D match, TRBD2 (5 bases). The CDR3 is made up of 12 amino acids. The V gene's germline CDR1 is MNHEY and CDR2 SMNVEV (reference sequence). The germline V and J ends were trimmed by 2 bases and 6 bases, with 8 bases remaining between them.